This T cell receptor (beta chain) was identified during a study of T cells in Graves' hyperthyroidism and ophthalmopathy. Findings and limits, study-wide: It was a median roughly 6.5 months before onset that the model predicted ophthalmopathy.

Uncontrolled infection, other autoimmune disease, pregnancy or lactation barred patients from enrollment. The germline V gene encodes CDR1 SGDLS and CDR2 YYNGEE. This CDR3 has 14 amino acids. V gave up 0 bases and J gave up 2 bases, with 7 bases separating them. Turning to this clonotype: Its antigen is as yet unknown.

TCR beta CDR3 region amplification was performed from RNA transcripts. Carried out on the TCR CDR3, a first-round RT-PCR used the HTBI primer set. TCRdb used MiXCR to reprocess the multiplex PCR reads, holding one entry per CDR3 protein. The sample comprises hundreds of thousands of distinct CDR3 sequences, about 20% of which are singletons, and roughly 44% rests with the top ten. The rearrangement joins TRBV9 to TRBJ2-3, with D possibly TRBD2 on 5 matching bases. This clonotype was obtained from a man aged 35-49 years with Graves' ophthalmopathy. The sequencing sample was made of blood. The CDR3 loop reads CASSVEAVTDTQYF. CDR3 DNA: TGTGCCAGCAGCGTAGAAGCGGTCACAGATACGCAGTATTTT.